This T cell receptor (beta chain) was documented in a study of CD8 T cells in ankylosing spondylitis. Per germline, CDR1 MNHEY and CDR2 SVGAGI. Trimming took off 4 bases at V and 8 bases at J, with 15 bases between the two ends. This CDR3 spans 15 amino acids. TCRdb processed the 5' RACE reads anew with MiXCR; each CDR3 protein has one entry. This sample has about 23,000 distinct CDR3 sequences, with less than 20% found just once. Broader study findings: Previously reported in reactive arthritis synovial fluid and blood were some of the motif variants.

Concerning this clonotype: Its cognate antigen is unknown.

This receptor was identified in a male donor with ankylosing spondylitis or in good health (not recorded which). The chain combines TRBV6-5 with TRBJ1-6; D might be TRBD1 (5 bases). The sequenced sample consisted of blood. The CDR3 spells CASSWSGRGDSPLHF. CDR3 sequence (DNA): TGTGCCAGCAGTTGGTCAGGGCGAGGTGATTCACCCCTCCACTTT.